A single sample gave rise to the 21 T cell receptor beta chains below, sequenced in a study of control samples from healthy donors and cancer patients. Repertoires were generated with immunoSEQ multiplex PCR, while TCRdb's copy carries only in-frame clones and drops some. The repertoire holds 100,000 to 150,000 clones, with roughly 90% as singletons. Sequencing was performed on PBMCs. Receptors originate from a man aged 45-65 years with head and neck cancer.

The CDR3 region has the DNA TGCGCCAGCAGCTTATGGGAGAACTACGAGCAGTACTTC. Protein sequence: CASSLWENYEQYF. V and J are TRBV5-1 and TRBJ2-7; D may be TRBD2 (5 bases). The CDR3 contains 13 residues. Per the germline V gene, CDR1 is SGHRS and CDR2 is YFSETQ. The ends were cut back, 2 bases at V and 3 bases at J, with 9 bases in the middle.

The chain uses TRBV18 and TRBJ1-4; 7 bases line up with TRBD1. Germline V CDR1 and CDR2: KGHSH, LQKENI. V trimming: 6 bases; J trimming: 0 bases; junction bases outside the gene matches: 7. This CDR3 has 16 residues. The CDR3 DNA is TGTGCCAGCTCGTCAACCACAGGGGCAACTAATGAAAAACTGTTTTTT. It codes for CASSSTTGATNEKLFF. Looking up the rest from reference TRBV18 and TRBJ1-4 gives the full variable domain: NAGVMQNPRHLVRRRGQEARLRCSPMKGHSHVYWYRQLPEEGLKFMVYLQKENIIDESGMPKERFSAEFPKEGPSILRIQQVVRGDSAAYFCASSSTTGATNEKLFFGSGTQLSVL.

The sample holds one count of this clone. The rearrangement joins TRBV6-5 to TRBJ2-7, with D maybe TRBD2 (6 bases). The CDR3 consists of 14 residues. Per the germline V gene, CDR1 is MNHEY and CDR2 is SVGAGI. Trimming took off 6 bases at V and 0 bases at J, with 12 bases between the two ends. CDR3 region: CASRTMGGSYEQYF. As DNA, the CDR3 is TGTGCCAGCAGGACAATGGGGGGCTCCTACGAGCAGTACTTC.

The chain is built from TRBV15 and TRBJ2-1; TRBD2 aligns across 13 bases. CDR1 and CDR2 (germline): LNHNV, YYDKDF (reference sequence). After removal of 4 bases from V and 4 bases from J, the junction contained 10 bases not matched to a gene. The CDR3 sequence is 18 residues long. CDR3 region: CATSTFPGLAGPYNEQFF. The CDR3 coding sequence is TGTGCCACCAGCACTTTTCCGGGACTAGCGGGACCTTACAATGAGCAGTTCTTC. The variable domain in full, with the rest retrieved from reference TRBV15 and TRBJ2-1, is DAMVIQNPRYQVTQFGKPVTLSCSQTLNHNVMYWYQQKSSQAPKLLFHYYDKDFNNEADTPDNFQSRRPNTSFCFLDIRSPGLGDTAMYLCATSTFPGLAGPYNEQFFGPGTRLTVL.

This clone occurred a few times. The chain uses TRBV5-6 and TRBJ2-3; 9 bases match TRBD1. CDR1 SGHDT and CDR2 YYEEEE come from the germline V gene. V lost 4 bases and J lost 2; bases outside the gene matches: 8. The CDR3 consists of 16 residues. CDR3 sequence reads: CASSSSGTGFTDTQYF. The CDR3 region has the DNA TGTGCCAGCAGCAGTTCGGGGACAGGGTTCACAGATACGCAGTATTTT.

The chain has TRBV15 and TRBJ2-1; 9 bases fit TRBD1. CDR3 length equals 19 residues. The junction had 18 bases not matched to a gene; V was cut back by 1 base and J by 8 bases. The germline V gene encodes CDR1 LNHNV and CDR2 YYDKDF (reference sequence). The DNA for the CDR3 is TGTGCCACCAGCAGAGCGGCAGGGGCCTGGACAGGGGATCACGATGAGCAGTTCTTC. Translation gives CATSRAAGAWTGDHDEQFF.

The genes are TRBV2 and TRBJ2-3; tentatively, D is TRBD1 (5 bases). Looked up from germline, CDR1 is SNHLY and CDR2 is FYNNEI. CDR3 length: 15 amino acids. Trimming took off 7 bases at V and 4 bases at J, with 18 bases between the two ends. The CDR3 bases are TGTGCCAGCACCACCAGGGCCCTTTCCGCAGATACGCAGTATTTT. Translation gives CASTTRALSADTQYF.

The chain carries TRBV14 and TRBJ1-4; possibly TRBD1 for D (5 bases). Trimming stripped 4 bases from V and 5 bases from J, with 14 bases between. CDR1 and CDR2 from the germline V gene are SGHDN and FVKESK. The CDR3 length is 15 residues. The CDR3 DNA reads TGTGCCAGCAGCCCTTTTTCAGGGCCCAATGAAAAACTGTTTTTT. Protein product: CASSPFSGPNEKLFF.

The CDR3 region is CASSPTGGGYTF. In DNA, the CDR3 is TGTGCCAGCTCTCCGACAGGTGGTGGCTACACCTTC. This chain joins TRBV18 and TRBJ1-2; TRBD1 is a possible D gene (6 bases). This CDR3 is built from 12 residues. V dropped 6 bases and J dropped 7 bases, with 12 bases sitting between them. The germline V gene has CDR1 KGHSH and CDR2 LQKENI.

V and J are TRBV11-3 and TRBJ1-2; 10 positions match TRBD1. The CDR3 spans 15 residues. Germline CDR1 is SGHNT and CDR2 is YENEEA. Unmatched junction bases numbered 6, after V lost 4 bases and J lost 4 bases. The CDR3 nucleotides read TGTGCCAGCAGCTCCCGACAGGGGGCGAGCTATGGCTACACCTTC. The encoded protein is CASSSRQGASYGYTF.

The chain combines TRBV6-1 with TRBJ1-5, with D unresolved. Germline CDR1 is MNHNS and CDR2 is SASEGT. The CDR3 is 15 amino acids. Trimming took 0 bases from V and 9 from J, leaving 15 bases between them. The DNA for the CDR3 is TGTGCCAGCAGTGAAGCCCCGGACGGTTTGTCGCCCCAGCATTTT. This sequence encodes CASSEAPDGLSPQHF.

The J gene is TRBJ1-4, the V gene TRBV5-1; D unclear. This CDR3 is 15 amino acids long. CDR1 SGHRS and CDR2 YFSETQ come from the germline V gene. Deletions cut 4 bases from V and 5 bases from J, with 15 bases between. This CDR3 reads CASSPGSALNEKLFF. The DNA of the CDR3 is TGCGCCAGCAGCCCCGGGTCGGCCCTCAATGAAAAACTGTTTTTT.

On this clone itself: Different DNA sequences within this sample yield the same CDR3. This CDR3 is CASSLTGNTEAFF. The CDR3 bases are TGTGCCAGCAGTCTCACAGGGAACACTGAAGCTTTCTTT. The chain has TRBV28 and TRBJ1-1, with a possible D match to TRBD1 (5 bases). The ends were cut back, 5 bases at V and 1 base at J, with 8 bases in the middle. The CDR3 is 13 amino acids. Germline V lookup: CDR1 MDHEN, CDR2 SYDVKM.

This chain links TRBV5-1 with TRBJ2-1; D perhaps matches TRBD2 (5 bases). V lost 5 bases to trimming and J lost 9 bases, with 21 bases between them. Germline V gene sequence: CDR1 SGHRS, CDR2 YFSETQ. The CDR3 runs 15 residues. CDR3 loop: CASRGAGSLTAEQFF. In DNA, the CDR3 is TGCGCCAGCAGGGGCGCGGGCTCCCTGACGGCTGAGCAGTTCTTC.

The chain links TRBV11-2 to TRBJ1-2; D gene ambiguous. The CDR3 spans 15 residues. Trimming left V 2 bases short and J 7 bases short, with 17 bases between. Germline values: CDR1 SGHAT, CDR2 FQNNGV. In nucleotides, the CDR3 is TGTGCCAGCAGCTTAAGGTTCGACGCCTGGGGTGGCTACACCTTC. It is translated as CASSLRFDAWGGYTF.

The V and J genes are TRBV10-3 and TRBJ2-7; TRBD1 aligns across 7 bases. In germline, CDR1 is ENHRY, CDR2 SYGVKD. V lost 8 bases and J lost 6; bases outside the gene matches: 10. CDR3 length: 13 amino acids. The CDR3 protein is CAIRQGTAPEQYF. CDR3 nucleotides: TGTGCCATCCGACAGGGCACGGCTCCCGAGCAGTACTTC.

The chain combines TRBV7-2 with TRBJ2-7; 7 bases match TRBD2. V dropped 4 bases and J dropped 0; count of bases not matched to a gene: 6. Germline CDR1 and CDR2: SGHTA and FQGNSA. This CDR3 comprises 15 residues. For the CDR3, the DNA is TGTGCCAGCAGCTCGAGCGGGACCGGCTCCTACGAGCAGTACTTC. Translated, it gives CASSSSGTGSYEQYF.

The chain has TRBV12-3 or TRBV12-4 and TRBJ1-5; D is unresolved. CDR3 length: 13 amino acids. Deletions cut 6 bases from V and 1 base from J, with 7 bases between. This CDR3 reads CASRIQSNQPQHF. In DNA form, the CDR3 reads TGTGCCAGCAGGATACAGAGCAATCAGCCCCAGCATTTT.

The rearrangement uses TRBV3-1 (or the pseudogene TRBV3-2) and TRBJ2-1; no clear D. CDR3 size: 15 residues. Trimming took off 4 bases at V and 4 bases at J, with 14 bases between the two ends. Germline loops: CDR1 LGHDT, CDR2 YNNKEL (reference sequence). The chain's CDR3 is CASSPLSTGYNEQFF. CDR3 nucleotide sequence: TGTGCCAGCAGCCCCCTGAGCACCGGATACAATGAGCAGTTCTTC.

The V gene is TRBV9, the J gene TRBJ2-3, with 12 bases identical to TRBD2. Germline-derived CDR1 and CDR2 are SGDLS and YYNGEE. This CDR3 is 18 amino acids long. With 0 bases clipped from V and 2 bases from J, the junction kept 7 bases outside the gene matches. The CDR3 loop reads CASSVDASGRASTDTQYF. The CDR3 coding sequence is TGTGCCAGCAGCGTAGATGCTAGCGGGAGGGCCTCCACAGATACGCAGTATTTT. Looking up the rest from reference TRBV9 and TRBJ2-3 gives the full variable domain: DSGVTQTPKHLITATGQRVTLRCSPRSGDLSVYWYQQSLDQGLQFLIQYYNGEERAKGNILERFSAQQFPDLHSELNLSSLELGDSALYFCASSVDASGRASTDTQYFGPGTRLTVL.

This chain links TRBV28 with TRBJ2-2; 13 bases fit TRBD2. Germline CDR1 reads MDHEN; CDR2 reads SYDVKM. The CDR3 is 16 residues long. The V segment lost 6 bases and the J segment 0 bases; nucleotides outside the gene matches: 1. The CDR3, as DNA: TGTGCCAGCAGGACTAGCGGGAGGTCGAACACCGGGGAGCTGTTTTTT. Translating gives CASRTSGRSNTGELFF.